The source of this T cell receptor (beta chain) is a study of shared clonotypes between healthy human individuals. The overall study: Donor ages ranged 18 to 49 years: a couple of women, a few men.

Data came from immunoSEQ multiplex PCR; TCRdb stores just in-frame clones and leaves some out. The repertoire holds 2,500,000 or so clones, with around 90% as singletons. The germline V and J ends were trimmed by 5 bases and 4 bases, with 5 bases remaining between them. CDR1 SGHVS and CDR2 FNYEAQ come from the germline V gene. The CDR3 consists of 12 residues. The gene calls are TRBV7-6 and TRBJ1-4; D ambiguous. This clonotype was obtained from a man aged 18-30 years in good health. Some clones in this sample may be carry-over from other donors' samples. Sequencing was performed on naive CD4+ T cells from PBMCs. As to subset: CD45RA+ positively selected. The CDR3 nucleotides read TGTGCCAGCAGCGGCAGTAATGAAAAACTGTTTTTT. Its protein is CASSGSNEKLFF.